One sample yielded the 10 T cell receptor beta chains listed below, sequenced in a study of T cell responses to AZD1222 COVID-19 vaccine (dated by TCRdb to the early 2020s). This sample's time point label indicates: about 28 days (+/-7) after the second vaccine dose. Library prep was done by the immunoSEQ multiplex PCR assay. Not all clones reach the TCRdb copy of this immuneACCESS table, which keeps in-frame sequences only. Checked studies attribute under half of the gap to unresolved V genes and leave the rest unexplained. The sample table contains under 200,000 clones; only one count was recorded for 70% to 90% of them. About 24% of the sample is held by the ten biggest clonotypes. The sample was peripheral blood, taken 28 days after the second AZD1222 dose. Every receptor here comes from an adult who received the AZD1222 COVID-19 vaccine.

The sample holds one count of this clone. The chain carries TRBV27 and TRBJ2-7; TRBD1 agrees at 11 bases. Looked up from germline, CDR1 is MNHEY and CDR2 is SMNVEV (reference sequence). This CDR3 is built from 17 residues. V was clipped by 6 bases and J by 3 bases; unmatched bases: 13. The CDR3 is CASRRQTGQGAFYEQYF. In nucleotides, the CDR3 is TGTGCCAGCAGACGACAAACAGGACAGGGGGCATTCTACGAGCAGTACTTC.

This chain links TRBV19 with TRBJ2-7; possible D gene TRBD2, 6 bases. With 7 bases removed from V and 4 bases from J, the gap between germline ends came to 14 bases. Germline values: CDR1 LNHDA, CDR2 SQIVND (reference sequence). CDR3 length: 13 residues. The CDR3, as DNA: TGTGCCAGTACTCCGATGGCGGGATACGAGCAGTACTTC. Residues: CASTPMAGYEQYF.

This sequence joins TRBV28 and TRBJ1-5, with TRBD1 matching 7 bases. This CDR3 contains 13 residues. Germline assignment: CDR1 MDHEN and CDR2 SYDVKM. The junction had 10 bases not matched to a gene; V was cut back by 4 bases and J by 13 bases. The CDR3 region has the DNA TGTGCCAGCAGTTCGCCCCAGGGGGGGCAGCAGCATTTT. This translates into CASSSPQGGQQHF.

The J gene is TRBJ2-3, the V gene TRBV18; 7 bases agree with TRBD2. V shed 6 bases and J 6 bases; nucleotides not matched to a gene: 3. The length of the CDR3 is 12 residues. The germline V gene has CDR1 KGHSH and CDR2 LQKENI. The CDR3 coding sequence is TGTGCCAGCTCGGGGGGGTCGGATACGCAGTATTTT. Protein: CASSGGSDTQYF.

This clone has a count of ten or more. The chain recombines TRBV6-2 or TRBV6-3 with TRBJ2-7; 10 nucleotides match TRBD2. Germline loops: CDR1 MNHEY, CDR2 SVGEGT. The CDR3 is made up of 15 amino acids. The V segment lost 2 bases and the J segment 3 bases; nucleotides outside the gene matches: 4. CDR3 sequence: CASSYEASGSYEQYF. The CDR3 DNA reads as TGTGCCAGCAGTTACGAGGCTAGCGGGAGCTACGAGCAGTACTTC.

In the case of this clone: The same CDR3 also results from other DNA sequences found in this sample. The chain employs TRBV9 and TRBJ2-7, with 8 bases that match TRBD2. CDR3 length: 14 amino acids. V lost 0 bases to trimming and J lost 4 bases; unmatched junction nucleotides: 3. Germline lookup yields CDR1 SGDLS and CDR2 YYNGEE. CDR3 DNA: TGTGCCAGCAGCGTAGCCGGGGGGGGATACGAGCAGTACTTC. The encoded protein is CASSVAGGGYEQYF.

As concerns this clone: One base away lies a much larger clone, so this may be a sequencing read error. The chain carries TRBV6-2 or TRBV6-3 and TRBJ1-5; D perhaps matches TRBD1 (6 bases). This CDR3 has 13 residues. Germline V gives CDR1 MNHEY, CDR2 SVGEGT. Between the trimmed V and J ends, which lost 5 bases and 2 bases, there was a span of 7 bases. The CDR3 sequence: CASSRQGNQPQHF. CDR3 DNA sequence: TGTGCCAGCAGTAGACAGGGCAATCAGCCCCAGCATTTT.

The CDR3 DNA reads as TGTGCCAGCAGTGAGGGGGCGAAAAACATTCAGTACTTC. It specifies CASSEGAKNIQYF. J is TRBJ2-4 and V is TRBV28; 7 nucleotides align to TRBD1. Looked up from germline, CDR1 is MDHEN and CDR2 is SYDVKM. V lost 5 bases to trimming and J lost 4 bases; unmatched junction nucleotides: 2. The CDR3 spans 13 residues.

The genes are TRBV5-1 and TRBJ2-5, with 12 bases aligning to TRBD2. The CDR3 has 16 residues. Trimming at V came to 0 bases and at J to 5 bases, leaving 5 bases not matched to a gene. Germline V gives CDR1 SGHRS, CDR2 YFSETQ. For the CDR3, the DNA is TGCGCCAGCAGCTTGGGACTAGCGGGAGAATGGGAGACCCAGTACTTC. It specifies CASSLGLAGEWETQYF.

This chain's CDR3 is CASSVRLAGGADTQYF. CDR3 coding DNA: TGTGCCAGCAGCGTCAGACTAGCGGGAGGGGCAGATACGCAGTATTTT. V is TRBV5-8 and J is TRBJ2-3, with TRBD2 matching over 14 bases. V lost 4 bases, J lost 4 bases, and 5 bases stayed unmatched. The length of the CDR3 is 16 residues. CDR1 and CDR2 (germline): SGHTS, YDEGEE.